This record covers a single T cell receptor beta chain. TCRdb fed the RT-PCR reads into MiXCR, producing one record per CDR3 protein. Of about 620,000 distinct CDR3 sequences in the sample, 11% were seen once. The sample is drawn from a study of response to subunit inactivated influenza vaccine. Trimming took off 8 bases at V and 5 bases at J, with 10 bases between the two ends. The CDR3 spans 11 residues. Germline CDR1 is MRHNA and CDR2 is SNTAGT. Separately, the same data were catalogued under a study of T cells expressing NK-cell markers. As reported in that work: cDNA encoding TCR beta was synthesized via 5'RACE template switching incorporating UMIs. Source material for TCR beta repertoires consisted of sorted CD3+CD56+NKG2C+, CD3+CD56+NKG2C- and CD3+CD56-NKG2C+ T cells. Within the sequenced cohort of eight donors, seven exhibited HCMV seropositivity and one was seronegative. About six donors showed dominant NKG2C+ clonotypes comprising roughly 1.0-7.5% of their CD8+ T cells.

The sample consisted of PBMCs from blood, taken on the day of vaccination. The gene calls are TRBV6-4 and TRBJ2-7, with D hard to call. The sequence was obtained from a man aged 50 to 59 who received an inactivated influenza vaccine. As DNA, the CDR3 is TGTGCCAGCTATGGTGGTGACGAGCAGTACTTC. This gives the protein CASYGGDEQYF.